Following are 29 T cell receptor beta chains from one sample sequenced in a study of patients and donors after allogeneic stem cell transplantation (TCRdb year 2020). Library preparation employed RT-PCR. This sample was sequenced with a NextSeq 550. The public reads were reanalyzed by TCRdb: fastp trimming at Q25, MiXCR alignment, in-frame beta chains only. Identical CDR3 proteins give one entry, which carries the most common genes and DNA. This sample gives roughly 250,000 distinct CDR3 sequences in total; less than 15% of them show up just once. Roughly 10% of the sample comes from the top ten. The sequencing sample was made of blood, either unsorted or a sorted T cell fraction (not recorded which). Every receptor here comes from a human donor who was either an allogeneic HSCT recipient or a stem cell or donor lymphocyte infusion donor (not recorded which). It is not recorded whose cells these are; they may come from a transplant donor.

This clonotype was found many times. CDR3 DNA: TGTGCCATCAGTGCCCTGGGGACCGGTACCGATGGCTACACCTTC. It specifies CAISALGTGTDGYTF. The chain combines TRBV10-3 with TRBJ1-2; TRBD1 might be the D (5 bases). This CDR3 is built from 15 residues. The germline V gene has CDR1 ENHRY and CDR2 SYGVKD. V shed 4 bases and J shed 6 bases, with 18 bases lying between them.

The V and J genes are TRBV25-1 and TRBJ1-1; D ambiguous. This CDR3 contains 14 residues. With 1 base removed from V and 2 bases from J, the gap between germline ends came to 8 bases. The germline V gene encodes CDR1 MGHDK and CDR2 SYGVNS. DNA of the CDR3: TGTGCCAGCAGTGAATCTACAGCAAACACTGAAGCTTTCTTT. This encodes CASSESTANTEAFF.

This clonotype turned up a few times. The genes are TRBV20-1 and TRBJ2-4; the D gene is possibly TRBD2 (6 bases). Germline CDR1 DFQATT, CDR2 SNEGSKA (reference sequence). This CDR3 has 14 residues. Trimming removed 4 bases from V and 0 bases from J, with 10 bases in between. CDR3 DNA: TGCAGTGCTACCGGGGAGGTAGCCAAAAACATTCAGTACTTC. The encoded protein is CSATGEVAKNIQYF.

The rearrangement joins TRBV5-5 to TRBJ2-7; TRBD1 matches 9 bases. This CDR3 has 15 residues. The germline V gene has CDR1 SGHKS and CDR2 YYEKEE (reference sequence). The ends lost 2 bases at V and 6 bases at J; junction bases unmatched: 9. Here the CDR3 DNA reads TGTGCCAGCAGCTTTATGGACAGGGGATCGGTCGAGCAGTACTTC. This sequence encodes CASSFMDRGSVEQYF.

This clonotype occurred many times. The chain uses TRBV24-1 and TRBJ1-2, with 8 positions matching TRBD1. The J segment lost 7 bases and the V segment lost 4 bases, leaving 7 bases of the junction unmatched. Germline loops: CDR1 KGHDR, CDR2 SFDVKD. The CDR3 covers 14 residues. CDR3 nucleotide sequence: TGTGCCACCAGTGACCCGGGACAGGCCGTTGGCTACACCTTC. It specifies CATSDPGQAVGYTF.

This clonotype was recorded at least ten times. This rearrangement joins TRBV7-9 to TRBJ2-1; 9 nucleotides align to TRBD2. The V gene end was trimmed by 5 bases and the J gene end by 1 base; junction bases not matched to a gene: 6. The CDR3 loop spans 16 amino acids. Germline V gene data show CDR1 as SEHNR and CDR2 as FQNEAQ (reference sequence). CDR3 DNA: TGTGCCAGCAGCCTAATCCTAGCGGGGTCCTACAATGAGCAGTTCTTC. It codes for CASSLILAGSYNEQFF.

This chain joins TRBV27 and TRBJ1-6; D is uncertain. The CDR3 length is 15 residues. CDR1 and CDR2 from the germline V gene are MNHEY and SMNVEV (reference sequence). The germline V and J ends were trimmed by 1 base and 5 bases, with 9 bases remaining between them. As DNA, the CDR3 is TGTGCCAGCAGTTTATTGTTTTCTAATAATTCACCCCTCCACTTT. Translating it yields CASSLLFSNNSPLHF.

The table lists this clonotype with a few counts. The chain uses TRBV3-1 and TRBJ2-2; D is ambiguous. The CDR3 spans 15 residues. In germline, CDR1 is LGHDT, CDR2 YNNKEL (reference sequence). Trimming cost V 0 bases and J 3 bases, with 8 bases left between them. The CDR3 sequence is CASSQEMGYTGELFF. For the CDR3, the DNA is TGTGCCAGCAGCCAAGAGATGGGATACACCGGGGAGCTGTTTTTT.

This clonotype was observed a handful of times. J is TRBJ2-7 and V is TRBV7-3, with D possibly matching TRBD1 (5 bases). From germline, CDR1 is SGHTA and CDR2 FQGTGA. This CDR3 contains 13 residues. Trimming cost V 5 bases and J 3 bases, with 11 bases left between them. The CDR3 spells CASSPQDSYEQYF. For the CDR3, the DNA is TGTGCCAGCAGCCCACAAGACAGCTACGAGCAGTACTTC.

This clonotype has a handful of counts. The V gene is TRBV7-3, the J gene TRBJ2-7; D is ambiguous. Trimming shortened V by 0 bases and J by 5 bases, and 20 bases separated the two germline ends. The germline V gene encodes CDR1 SGHTA and CDR2 FQGTGA. The CDR3 contains 17 residues. The CDR3 DNA reads as TGTGCCAGCAGCTTAACAGGCGGTACAGAATCCCCCCACGAGCAGTACTTC. The encoded protein is CASSLTGGTESPHEQYF.

About this clonotype: The final CDR3 position lacks the conserved phenylalanine or tryptophan, pointing to a likely read error. This rearrangement joins TRBV9 to TRBJ2-3, with 9 bases lining up with TRBD2. Germline CDR1 is SGDLS and CDR2 is YYNGEE. V was clipped by 0 bases and J by 6 bases; unmatched bases: 5. CDR3 length: 15 amino acids. This CDR3 reads CASSVVSGSSDTQYY. CDR3 in DNA: TGTGCCAGCAGCGTAGTTAGCGGGAGTAGCGATACGCAGTATTAT.

This sequence joins TRBV5-4 and TRBJ2-5; 7 positions match TRBD2. This CDR3 region has 14 residues. In germline, CDR1 is SGHNT, CDR2 YYREEE (reference sequence). V lost 0 bases to trimming and J lost 4 bases; unmatched junction nucleotides: 3. CDR3 nucleotides: TGTGCCAGCAGCTTGGGACTAGCCCCAGAGACCCAGTACTTC. It specifies CASSLGLAPETQYF.

This clonotype was seen ten or more times. The chain joins TRBV29-1 to TRBJ2-1; D tentatively fits TRBD1 or TRBD2 (6 bases each). V lost 3 bases to trimming and J lost 7 bases, with 19 bases between them. Germline V gene lookup returns CDR1 SQVTM and CDR2 ANQGSEA. The CDR3 spans 15 residues. CDR3 bases: TGCAGCGTTGATGCAGGGGCATATGGGGGGAATGAGCAGTTCTTC. It specifies CSVDAGAYGGNEQFF.

This clonotype was observed a few times. The rearrangement links TRBV12-3 or TRBV12-4 to TRBJ2-1, with D unclear. Trimming took off 3 bases at V and 12 bases at J, with 9 bases between the two ends. The CDR3 loop spans 11 amino acids. The DNA for the CDR3 is TGTGCCAGCAGTTTGCGTCAGGCGCAGTTCTTC. It yields the protein CASSLRQAQFF.

The CDR3 protein is CASSQRQGQSTNEKLFF. CDR3 in DNA: TGTGCCAGCAGCCAAAGGCAGGGGCAGTCGACTAATGAAAAACTGTTTTTT. This rearrangement joins TRBV7-9 to TRBJ1-4, with TRBD1 as a possible D gene (6 bases). Trimming took off 5 bases at V and 2 bases at J, with 18 bases between the two ends. The CDR3 is 17 amino acids. The germline CDR1 and CDR2 sequences are SEHNR and FQNEAQ (reference sequence).

This clonotype was counted only a few times. The chain joins TRBV4-1 to TRBJ1-2; TRBD1 agrees at 7 bases. The CDR3 has 16 amino acids. Germline V gene data show CDR1 as MGHRA and CDR2 as YSYEKL. The J segment lost 4 bases and the V segment lost 3 bases, leaving 11 bases of the junction unmatched. Written as DNA, the CDR3 is TGCGCCAGCAGCCACATAGAAGACAGGGTCTTCTATGGCTACACCTTC. It codes for CASSHIEDRVFYGYTF.

This clonotype was detected ten times or more. DNA for the CDR3: TGTGCCAGCAGTTCGACTAGCGGGAGTGATGAGCAGTTCTTC. Translated: CASSSTSGSDEQFF. This rearrangement joins TRBV12-3 or TRBV12-4 to TRBJ2-1, with 12 bases fitting TRBD2. Trimming cost V 4 bases and J 8 bases; bases outside gene matches: 3. The CDR3 runs 14 residues.

This clonotype was seen a handful of times. The gene calls are TRBV2 and TRBJ2-2, with 9 bases aligning to TRBD1. This CDR3 spans 15 amino acids. V shed 9 bases, J shed 6 bases, and the junction held 11 bases outside the gene matches. Looked up from germline, CDR1 is SNHLY and CDR2 is FYNNEI. CDR3 residues: CARSIDRGVAGELFF. In DNA form, the CDR3 reads TGTGCCAGAAGTATAGACAGGGGGGTGGCCGGGGAGCTGTTTTTT.

This clonotype was detected only a few times. The chain couples TRBV18 to TRBJ2-6; D tentatively fits TRBD1 or TRBD2 (5 bases each). Between the trimmed V and J ends, which lost 3 bases and 0 bases, there was a span of 12 bases. Germline V gene lookup returns CDR1 KGHSH and CDR2 LQKENI. The length of the CDR3 is 17 residues. CDR3 sequence (DNA): TGTGCCAGCTCACCCGAGGGGTCCATCTCTGGGGCCAACGTCCTGACTTTC. It encodes CASSPEGSISGANVLTF.

This clonotype occurred a few times. This chain links TRBV3-1 with TRBJ2-1, with 12 bases that match TRBD2. The CDR3 has 15 residues. Trimming at V came to 0 bases and at J to 15 bases, leaving 9 bases not matched to a gene. Germline lookup yields CDR1 LGHDT and CDR2 YNNKEL (reference sequence). The CDR3 coding sequence is TGTGCCAGCAGCCAAGATCCTAGCGGGAGGGCGTCCTGGTTCTTC. Its protein product is CASSQDPSGRASWFF.

In this sample, this clonotype turned up a few times. The V call is TRBV12-3 or TRBV12-4, the J call TRBJ1-1; the D is unclear. V was shortened by 2 bases and J by 7 bases, with 11 bases between the two germline ends. The CDR3 is 13 residues long. In DNA, the CDR3 is TGTGCCAGCAGTTTAAAGGGCACCAGTGAAGCTTTCTTT. Its translation: CASSLKGTSEAFF.

This clonotype was recorded a few times. This chain links TRBV5-4 with TRBJ2-2, with 10 bases aligning to TRBD1. Germline CDR1 reads SGHNT; CDR2 reads YYREEE (reference sequence). The CDR3 extends over 15 amino acids. Losses at the gene ends were 4 bases for V and 5 bases for J; bases not matched to a gene: 5. The CDR3 DNA is TGTGCCAGCAGCACCGGGACAGGGGCGACCGGGGAGCTGTTTTTT. Protein: CASSTGTGATGELFF.

The chain recombines TRBV5-1 with TRBJ2-3; 8 bases fit TRBD2. Germline loops: CDR1 SGHRS, CDR2 YFSETQ. The CDR3 contains 16 residues. J gave up 4 bases and V 4 bases, and 11 bases lay outside the gene matches. CDR3 sequence (DNA): TGCGCCAGCAGCCTCACCAGCGGGAGTTTCGCAGATACGCAGTATTTT. Its translation is CASSLTSGSFADTQYF.

This clonotype appeared many times. The rearrangement links TRBV20-1 to TRBJ2-1, with D unclear. The germline V and J ends were trimmed by 5 bases and 6 bases, with 8 bases remaining between them. The CDR3 covers 11 residues. In germline, CDR1 is DFQATT, CDR2 SNEGSKA (reference sequence). The CDR3 region has the DNA TGCAGTGCTGTACTGATCAATGAGCAGTTCTTC. As protein: CSAVLINEQFF.

Many counts were recorded for this clonotype. The chain links TRBV12-3 or TRBV12-4 to TRBJ2-2; D possibly corresponds to TRBD2 (5 bases). V dropped 5 bases and J dropped 7 bases, with 11 bases sitting between them. The CDR3 is made up of 13 amino acids. DNA of the CDR3: TGTGCCAGCAGTACCAAGCGGAGCGGGGAGCTGTTTTTT. It translates to CASSTKRSGELFF.

In its sample, this clonotype was seen a few times. The chain uses TRBV5-5 and TRBJ2-1, with D perhaps TRBD2 (6 bases). Germline V lookup: CDR1 SGHKS, CDR2 YYEKEE (reference sequence). V shed 7 bases and J shed 4 bases, with 21 bases lying between them. The length of the CDR3 is 16 residues. The CDR3 is CASQSVPGEAYNEQFF. The DNA for the CDR3 is TGTGCCAGCCAGTCGGTACCCGGGGAGGCTTACAATGAGCAGTTCTTC. Supplemented by reference TRBV5-5 and TRBJ2-1, the full variable domain reads DAGVTQSPTHLIKTRGQQVTLRCSPISGHKSVSWYQQVLGQGPQFIFQYYEKEERGRGNFPDRFSARQFPNYSSELNVNALLLGDSALYLCASQSVPGEAYNEQFFGPGTRLTVL.

The genes are TRBV11-1 and TRBJ1-2, with D uncertain. Looked up from germline, CDR1 is SGHAT and CDR2 is FQDESV (reference sequence). CDR3 length: 14 residues. V lost 8 bases, J lost 5 bases, and 18 bases lay in between. The CDR3 sequence: CASGVSADKYGYTF. The CDR3 DNA is TGTGCCAGCGGGGTCTCGGCAGATAAGTATGGCTACACCTTC.

The table lists this clonotype with a few counts. The rearrangement joins TRBV6-1 to TRBJ2-1, with D possibly TRBD2 on 5 matching bases. CDR1 and CDR2 (germline): MNHNS, SASEGT. The CDR3 extends over 15 amino acids. Trimming cost V 7 bases and J 5 bases, with 18 bases left between them. The CDR3 DNA sequence: TGTGCCAGCACCCAAGAGGGCAGGTACAACAATGAGCAGTTCTTC. As protein: CASTQEGRYNNEQFF.

This clonotype has ten or more counts. The V gene is TRBV2, the J gene TRBJ2-3, with D unclear. The length of the CDR3 is 17 residues. The V and J ends lost 1 base and 5 bases respectively, with 19 bases between them. Germline CDR1 is SNHLY and CDR2 is FYNNEI. The CDR3, as DNA: TGTGCCAGCAGTGAAGAGTTCCGGCTGACGGGTCGAGATACGCAGTATTTT. Its translation: CASSEEFRLTGRDTQYF.